Shown below are 14 T cell receptor beta chains from a single sample sequenced in a study of cytomegalovirus exposure and HLA in healthy donors. The repertoire was sequenced with immunoSEQ multiplex PCR; TCRdb's copy has only in-frame clones and lacks some. The table shows about 120,000 clones, with 70% to 90% occurring only once. Sequencing was performed on PBMCs. These TCRs come from a woman aged 25 to 39 in good health and CMV-seronegative.

The chain is built from TRBV29-1 and TRBJ2-7; tentative D call: TRBD1 (6 bases). V lost 7 bases and J 1 base, leaving 11 bases between the germline ends. CDR1 is SQVTM and CDR2 is ANQGSEA in the germline V gene. The CDR3 contains 12 residues. The DNA for the CDR3 is TGCAGCGGCAGTAGGGGGTCCTACGAGCAGTACTTC. It is translated as CSGSRGSYEQYF.

This sequence joins TRBV4-1 and TRBJ1-2; TRBD1 aligns across 7 bases. Germline V gene lookup returns CDR1 MGHRA and CDR2 YSYEKL. Trimming took 1 base from V and 3 from J; bases not matched to a gene: 5. The CDR3 extends over 15 amino acids. DNA for the CDR3: TGCGCCAGCAGCCAAGGACAGGGCTTAGACTATGGCTACACCTTC. Encoded protein: CASSQGQGLDYGYTF.

This clone was observed a single time. The chain combines TRBV5-6 with TRBJ1-2; TRBD1 is a possible D gene (5 bases). Germline lookup yields CDR1 SGHDT and CDR2 YYEEEE. The V end was cut by 3 bases, the J end by 5 bases, with 14 bases between. CDR3 length: 14 amino acids. The DNA of the CDR3 is TGTGCCAGCAGCTGGCGGGGGGGAGTGTATGGCTACACCTTC. Protein: CASSWRGGVYGYTF.

The rearrangement joins TRBV7-8 to TRBJ2-1; weak D call: TRBD2 (6 bases). Germline V gene sequence: CDR1 SGHVS, CDR2 FQNEAQ. V was clipped by 4 bases and J by 0 bases, with 19 bases between them. This CDR3 comprises 18 residues. CDR3 sequence reads: CASSSRKGTWSSYNEQFF. The CDR3 DNA reads as TGTGCCAGCAGCTCTCGAAAAGGGACTTGGAGCTCCTACAATGAGCAGTTCTTC.

The rearrangement uses TRBV7-8 and TRBJ2-7; 7 nucleotides agree with TRBD1. This CDR3 has 16 amino acids. Germline V CDR1 and CDR2: SGHVS, FQNEAQ. V shed 1 base and J 3 bases; nucleotides not matched to a gene: 9. The CDR3 region is CASSLGLGGLSYEQYF. CDR3 bases: TGTGCCAGCAGCTTAGGTCTAGGGGGCTTAAGCTACGAGCAGTACTTC.

The rearrangement links TRBV27 to TRBJ1-2, with 7 nucleotides matching TRBD1. The CDR3 spans 17 residues. Germline-derived CDR1 and CDR2 are MNHEY and SMNVEV (reference sequence). V shed 2 bases, J shed 4 bases, and the junction held 13 bases outside the gene matches. The CDR3 protein is CASSLTLTTGLGYGYTF. CDR3 in DNA: TGTGCCAGCAGTTTAACCTTGACGACAGGGCTGGGCTATGGCTACACCTTC.

V usage is TRBV5-1 and J usage is TRBJ2-2; a weak D match, TRBD1 (7 bases). The CDR3 has 15 amino acids. V was trimmed by 4 bases and J by 4 bases, leaving 14 bases between them. Germline V gives CDR1 SGHRS, CDR2 YFSETQ. CDR3 protein: CASSGGGRITGELFF. The CDR3 nucleotides read TGCGCCAGCAGCGGAGGGGGCCGAATCACCGGGGAGCTGTTTTTT.

In its sample, this clone was seen once. The CDR3 loop is CASSFDAGLAGDYEQYF. DNA for the CDR3: TGCGCCAGCAGCTTCGATGCCGGACTAGCGGGGGACTACGAGCAGTACTTC. The chain couples TRBV5-1 to TRBJ2-7; 13 bases fit TRBD2. The V gene end was trimmed by 2 bases and the J gene end by 3 bases; junction bases not matched to a gene: 8. The CDR3 sequence is 17 residues long. Germline V lookup: CDR1 SGHRS, CDR2 YFSETQ.

V usage is TRBV6-1 and J usage is TRBJ1-5; 7 nucleotides line up with TRBD1. Germline CDR1 is MNHNS and CDR2 is SASEGT. After removal of 0 bases from V and 6 bases from J, the junction contained 5 bases not matched to a gene. This CDR3 comprises 15 residues. Here the CDR3 DNA reads TGTGCCAGCAGTGAAGCAGGGGGCGAAACTCAGCCCCAGCATTTT. Translating gives CASSEAGGETQPQHF.

The rearrangement joins TRBV30 to TRBJ1-5; TRBD1 aligns across 7 bases. This CDR3 contains 13 residues. The germline V gene has CDR1 GTSNPN and CDR2 SVGIG (reference sequence). J lost 6 bases, V lost 2 bases, and 4 bases had no gene match. The CDR3 region is CAWSLGGTQPQHF. Here the CDR3 DNA reads TGTGCCTGGAGTTTAGGGGGCACTCAGCCCCAGCATTTT.

V usage is TRBV7-2 and J usage is TRBJ2-7; 8 nucleotides align to TRBD1. Trimming cost V 7 bases and J 0 bases; bases outside gene matches: 5. CDR3 size: 14 residues. Per germline, CDR1 SGHTA and CDR2 FQGNSA. The CDR3 loop reads CASNGQGASYEQYF. DNA of the CDR3: TGTGCCAGCAACGGACAGGGAGCCTCCTACGAGCAGTACTTC.

The rearrangement links TRBV15 to TRBJ2-7; 11 nucleotides align to TRBD1. V lost 5 bases to trimming and J lost 3 bases; unmatched junction nucleotides: 9. Germline V gives CDR1 LNHNV, CDR2 YYDKDF (reference sequence). The CDR3 is made up of 16 amino acids. The CDR3 here is CATSASLGQGDYEQYF. As DNA, the CDR3 is TGTGCCACCAGCGCATCCCTGGGACAGGGGGACTACGAGCAGTACTTC.

This chain links TRBV14 with TRBJ2-7; 7 bases are shared with TRBD1. The germline gives CDR1 SGHDN, CDR2 FVKESK. This CDR3 has 15 amino acids. J was trimmed by 4 bases and V by 1 base; bases with no gene match: 7. CDR3 residues: CASSQAVTGSYEQYF. Written as DNA, the CDR3 is TGTGCCAGCAGCCAAGCAGTGACAGGGAGTTACGAGCAGTACTTC.

About this clone itself: At one of its ends the junction is not consistent with the germline gene, which may arise from a read error. V gene TRBV5-4 combines with J gene TRBJ2-7; the match to TRBD1 covers 7 bases. Germline values: CDR1 SGHNT, CDR2 YYREEE (reference sequence). CDR3 size: 14 residues. The CDR3 protein is CASSLAEDRAEGPF. Here the CDR3 DNA reads TGTGCCAGCAGCTTGGCTGAAGACAGGGCTGAAGGCCCTTTC.